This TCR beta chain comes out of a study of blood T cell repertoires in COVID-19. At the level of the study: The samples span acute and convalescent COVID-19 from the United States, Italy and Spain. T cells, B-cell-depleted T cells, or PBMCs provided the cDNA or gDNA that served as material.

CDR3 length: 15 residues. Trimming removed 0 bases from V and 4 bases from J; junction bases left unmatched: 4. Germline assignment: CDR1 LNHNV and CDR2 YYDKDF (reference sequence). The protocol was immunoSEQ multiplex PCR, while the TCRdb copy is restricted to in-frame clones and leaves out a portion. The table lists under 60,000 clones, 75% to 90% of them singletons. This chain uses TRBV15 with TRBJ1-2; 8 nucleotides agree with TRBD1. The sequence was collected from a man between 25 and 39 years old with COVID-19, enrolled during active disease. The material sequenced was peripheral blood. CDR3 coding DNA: TGTGCCACCAGCAGAGAGGACAGGGAGGGCTATGGCTACACCTTC. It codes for CATSREDREGYGYTF.